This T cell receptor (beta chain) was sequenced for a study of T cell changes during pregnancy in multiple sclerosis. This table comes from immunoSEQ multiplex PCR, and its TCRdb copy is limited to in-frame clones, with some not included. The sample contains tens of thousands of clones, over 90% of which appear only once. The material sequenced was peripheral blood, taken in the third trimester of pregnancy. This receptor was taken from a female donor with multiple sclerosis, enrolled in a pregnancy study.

CDR3 loop: CASSQDAQGFRAQHF. Written as DNA, the CDR3 is TGCGCCAGCAGCCAGGACGCACAGGGGTTTAGGGCCCAGCATTTT. The chain uses TRBV4-1 and TRBJ1-5, with 7 bases fitting TRBD1. This CDR3 is built from 15 residues. Trimming at V came to 3 bases and at J to 11 bases, leaving 13 bases not matched to a gene. Germline loops: CDR1 MGHRA, CDR2 YSYEKL.